This T cell receptor (beta chain) was recorded in a study of blood T cell repertoires in COVID-19. CDR1 and CDR2 from the germline V gene are SGHRS and YFSETQ. The CDR3 is made up of 17 amino acids. V dropped 0 bases and J dropped 4; count of bases not matched to a gene: 9. Here immunoSEQ multiplex PCR was the method, and the copy in TCRdb shows in-frame clones only, minus some. The sample lists about 190,000 clones; about 88% were seen once. The source material was PBMCs or T cells enriched from blood (not recorded which). The origin of this receptor is a woman in her twenties or thirties who had recovered from COVID-19. J is TRBJ1-1 and V is TRBV5-1, with TRBD1 identical over 10 bases. CDR3 nucleotide sequence: TGCGCCAGCAGCTTGGTGGACAGGGGGTCATGGGTCACTGAAGCTTTCTTT. Protein: CASSLVDRGSWVTEAFF.